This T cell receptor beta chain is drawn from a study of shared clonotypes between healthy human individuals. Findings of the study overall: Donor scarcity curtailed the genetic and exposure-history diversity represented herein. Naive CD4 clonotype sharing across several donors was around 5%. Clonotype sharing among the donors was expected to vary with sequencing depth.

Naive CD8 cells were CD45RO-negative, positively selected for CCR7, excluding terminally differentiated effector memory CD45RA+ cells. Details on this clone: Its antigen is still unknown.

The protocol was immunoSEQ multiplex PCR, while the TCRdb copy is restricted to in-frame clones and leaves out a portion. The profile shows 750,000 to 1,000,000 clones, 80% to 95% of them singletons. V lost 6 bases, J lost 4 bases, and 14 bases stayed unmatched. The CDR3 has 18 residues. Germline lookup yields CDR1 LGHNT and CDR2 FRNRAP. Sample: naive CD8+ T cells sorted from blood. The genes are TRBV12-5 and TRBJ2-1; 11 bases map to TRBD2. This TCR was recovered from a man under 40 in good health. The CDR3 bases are TGTGCTAGTGGCCTGGGGGGGACTAGCGGACCAGCTTACAATGAGCAGTTCTTC. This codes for CASGLGGTSGPAYNEQFF.